This passage covers 15 T cell receptor beta chains from one sample sequenced in a study of human T cells and chemical hapten exposure. Specified time point: pre-sensitization, week 0. Treatment indicated: therapeutic diphenylcyclopropenone sensitization with weekly scalp DPC. TCRdb redid the calling of the RACE reads with MiXCR, one entry per CDR3 protein. The sample carries about 92,000 distinct CDR3 sequences, roughly a tenth recorded once. The sample in question was whole blood, obtained in connection with sensitization to the hapten diphenylcyclopropenone (DPC). Source of these receptors: a middle-aged woman with alopecia areata. Some clones in this sample may be carry-over from other donors' samples.

The genes are TRBV5-1 and TRBJ2-7; 8 nucleotides agree with TRBD2. The junction had 11 bases not matched to a gene; V was cut back by 4 bases and J by 2 bases. This CDR3 has 16 amino acids. Germline assignment: CDR1 SGHRS and CDR2 YFSETQ. CDR3 sequence reads: CASSQPGGGRAYEQYF. The CDR3 bases are TGCGCCAGCAGCCAGCCGGGCGGGGGGCGCGCCTACGAGCAGTACTTC.

This clonotype has just a few counts. V gene TRBV13 combines with J gene TRBJ1-3; no definite D call. The V end was cut by 3 bases, the J end by 0 bases, with 9 bases between. The CDR3 sequence is 15 residues long. Germline V lookup: CDR1 PRHDT, CDR2 FYEKMQ (reference sequence). Written as DNA, the CDR3 is TGTGCCAGCAGCTTTACGGGATTCTCTGGAAACACCATATATTTT. Protein product: CASSFTGFSGNTIYF.

This clonotype was recorded many times. The chain employs TRBV7-2 and TRBJ2-7; a weak D match, TRBD1 (6 bases). CDR1 and CDR2 (germline): SGHTA, FQGNSA. The CDR3 has 14 residues. V lost 6 bases, J lost 2 bases, and 14 bases lay in between. CDR3 coding DNA: TGTGCCAGCAGTCCGCGCCAGGGGCCCTACGAGCAGTACTTC. Amino acid sequence: CASSPRQGPYEQYF. Full variable domain (missing parts from reference TRBV7-2 and TRBJ2-7): GAGVSQSPSNKVTEKGKDVELRCDPISGHTALYWYRQSLGQGLEFLIYFQGNSAPDKSGLPSDRFSAERTGGSVSTLTIQRTQQEDSAVYLCASSPRQGPYEQYFGPGTRLTVT.

This clonotype was seen repeatedly, ten times or more. The chain has TRBV7-8 and TRBJ2-7; D remains unclear. Per germline, CDR1 SGHVS and CDR2 FQNEAQ. This CDR3 is 18 amino acids long. The V end lost 5 bases, the J end lost 0 bases, and 23 bases lay between the germline ends. The CDR3 nucleotides are TGTGCCAGCAGCCACACCCCGCTCTACCGGTCAATCTCCTACGAGCAGTACTTC. As protein: CASSHTPLYRSISYEQYF.

The chain couples TRBV20-1 to TRBJ2-7; 10 positions match TRBD2. This CDR3 is built from 13 residues. Trimming cost V 8 bases and J 3 bases; bases outside gene matches: 7. Germline values: CDR1 DFQATT, CDR2 SNEGSKA (reference sequence). The CDR3 protein is CSTEGLAIYEQYF. The CDR3 bases are TGCAGTACCGAGGGACTAGCGATCTACGAGCAGTACTTC.

This clonotype has a count of ten or more. This chain uses TRBV28 with TRBJ2-7, with 8 positions matching TRBD1. Germline CDR1 MDHEN, CDR2 SYDVKM. CDR3 length: 17 residues. With V trimmed by 5 bases and J by 0 bases, 12 bases remained unmatched. The DNA for the CDR3 is TGTGCCAGCAGTCCCGGGACAGGACTACTTCTCTCCTACGAGCAGTACTTC. This gives the protein CASSPGTGLLLSYEQYF.

In this sample, this clonotype turned up a few times. CDR3: CSAKPGQSNYGYTF. CDR3 nucleotide sequence: TGCAGTGCTAAACCGGGACAGTCTAACTATGGCTACACCTTC. The V and J genes are TRBV20-1 and TRBJ1-2; TRBD1 matches at 7 bases. The CDR3 is made up of 14 amino acids. V lost 4 bases and J lost 0; bases outside the gene matches: 5. Germline CDR1 DFQATT, CDR2 SNEGSKA (reference sequence).

The chain uses TRBV20-1 and TRBJ2-4; D possibly corresponds to TRBD1 (6 bases). The CDR3 loop spans 15 amino acids. Per germline, CDR1 DFQATT and CDR2 SNEGSKA (reference sequence). V lost 6 bases and J 0 bases, leaving 15 bases between the germline ends. This CDR3 reads CSARIGGLAKNIQYF. The CDR3 nucleotides are TGCAGTGCACGTATAGGGGGATTAGCCAAAAACATTCAGTACTTC.

J is TRBJ2-7 and V is TRBV7-2; 7 positions match TRBD1. CDR3 length equals 15 residues. Trimming at V came to 7 bases and at J to 3 bases, leaving 12 bases not matched to a gene. CDR1 and CDR2 from the germline V gene are SGHTA and FQGNSA. The CDR3 nucleotides read TGTGCCAGCACTATATTCACCCGACAGGGCTACGAGCAGTACTTC. Translation: CASTIFTRQGYEQYF. The full variable domain, in which reference TRBV7-2 and TRBJ2-7 provide the parts outside the CDR3, is GAGVSQSPSNKVTEKGKDVELRCDPISGHTALYWYRQSLGQGLEFLIYFQGNSAPDKSGLPSDRFSAERTGGSVSTLTIQRTQQEDSAVYLCASTIFTRQGYEQYFGPGTRLTVT.

This clonotype was counted many times. The rearrangement uses TRBV15 and TRBJ1-2; possible D gene TRBD1, 5 bases. Germline lookup yields CDR1 LNHNV and CDR2 YYDKDF (reference sequence). This CDR3 has 16 amino acids. The ends were cut back, 0 bases at V and 0 bases at J, with 11 bases in the middle. The CDR3 loop reads CATSRDQGITNYGYTF. The DNA of the CDR3 is TGTGCCACCAGCAGAGATCAGGGCATTACTAACTATGGCTACACCTTC.

This clonotype appeared a few times. The chain carries TRBV7-2 and TRBJ2-5; D might be TRBD2 (6 bases). The CDR3 covers 13 residues. V lost 4 bases, J lost 7 bases, and 13 bases lay in between. Germline V gene sequence: CDR1 SGHTA, CDR2 FQGNSA. In nucleotides, the CDR3 is TGTGCCAGCAGCTCTCCCTCAGCGGGGACCCAGTACTTC. Amino acid sequence: CASSSPSAGTQYF.

The table lists this clonotype with many counts. V usage is TRBV4-2 and J usage is TRBJ1-3; 7 positions match TRBD1. The germline CDR1 and CDR2 sequences are LGHNA and YNFKEQ. V lost 0 bases, J lost 0 bases, and 8 bases stayed unmatched. This CDR3 spans 18 amino acids. In DNA form, the CDR3 reads TGTGCCAGCAGCCAAGATTCGAGGGGGCCCAACTCTGGAAACACCATATATTTT. Its translation is CASSQDSRGPNSGNTIYF.

In this sample, this clonotype turned up many times. The rearrangement links TRBV29-1 to TRBJ2-3, with D uncertain. This CDR3 comprises 13 residues. V was cut by 3 bases and J by 0 bases, with 7 bases left in between. Germline values: CDR1 SQVTM, CDR2 ANQGSEA. The chain's CDR3 is CSVDHRSTDTQYF. In DNA, the CDR3 is TGCAGCGTTGACCACAGAAGCACAGATACGCAGTATTTT.

A few counts support this clonotype. This chain joins TRBV5-1 and TRBJ2-5; 11 bases are shared with TRBD1. Germline loops: CDR1 SGHRS, CDR2 YFSETQ. The CDR3 runs to 17 residues. V dropped 3 bases and J dropped 1; count of bases not matched to a gene: 8. This CDR3 reads CASSSPPGQGAQETQYF. The CDR3 bases are TGCGCCAGCAGCTCTCCTCCAGGACAGGGGGCCCAAGAGACCCAGTACTTC.

The sample holds many counts of this clonotype. CDR3 nucleotide sequence: TGTGCCAGCAGCCAGACGGGACAGGGCTACTACGAGCAGTACTTC. Amino acid sequence: CASSQTGQGYYEQYF. The gene calls are TRBV7-2 and TRBJ2-7; 9 positions agree with TRBD1. Germline lookup yields CDR1 SGHTA and CDR2 FQGNSA. V lost 5 bases, J lost 3 bases, and 8 bases stayed unmatched. The CDR3 spans 15 residues. Full variable domain (missing parts from reference TRBV7-2 and TRBJ2-7): GAGVSQSPSNKVTEKGKDVELRCDPISGHTALYWYRQSLGQGLEFLIYFQGNSAPDKSGLPSDRFSAERTGGSVSTLTIQRTQQEDSAVYLCASSQTGQGYYEQYFGPGTRLTVT.